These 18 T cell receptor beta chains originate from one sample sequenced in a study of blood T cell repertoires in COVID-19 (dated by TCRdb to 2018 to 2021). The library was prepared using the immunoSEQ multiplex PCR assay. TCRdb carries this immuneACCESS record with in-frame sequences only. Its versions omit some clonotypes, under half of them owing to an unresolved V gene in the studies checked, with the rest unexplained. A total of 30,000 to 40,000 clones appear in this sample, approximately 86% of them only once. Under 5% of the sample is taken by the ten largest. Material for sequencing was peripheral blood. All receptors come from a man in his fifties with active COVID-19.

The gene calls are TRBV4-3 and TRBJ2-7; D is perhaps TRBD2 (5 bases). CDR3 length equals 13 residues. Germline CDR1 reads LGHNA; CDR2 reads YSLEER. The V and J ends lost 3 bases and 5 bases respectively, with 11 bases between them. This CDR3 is CASSQRVFDEQYF. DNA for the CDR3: TGCGCCAGCAGCCAGAGGGTATTTGACGAGCAGTACTTC.

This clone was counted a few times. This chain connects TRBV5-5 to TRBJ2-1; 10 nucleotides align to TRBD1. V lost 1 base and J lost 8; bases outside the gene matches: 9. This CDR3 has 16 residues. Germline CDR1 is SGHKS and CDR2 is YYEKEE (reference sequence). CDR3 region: CASSLWGQGLYYEQFF. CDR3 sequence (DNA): TGTGCCAGCAGCTTGTGGGGACAGGGGCTTTATTATGAGCAGTTCTTC.

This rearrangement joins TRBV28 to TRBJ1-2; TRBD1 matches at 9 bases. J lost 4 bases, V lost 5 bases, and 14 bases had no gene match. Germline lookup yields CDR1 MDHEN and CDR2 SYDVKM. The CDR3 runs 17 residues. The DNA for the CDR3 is TGTGCCAGCAGTCGATTTTATACAGGGGGCGCCGGCTATGGCTACACCTTC. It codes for CASSRFYTGGAGYGYTF.

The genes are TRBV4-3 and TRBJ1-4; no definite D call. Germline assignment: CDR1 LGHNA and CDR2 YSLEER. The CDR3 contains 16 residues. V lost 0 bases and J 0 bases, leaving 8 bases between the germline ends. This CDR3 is CASSQEGGATNEKLFF. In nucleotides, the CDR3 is TGCGCCAGCAGCCAAGAGGGAGGTGCAACTAATGAAAAACTGTTTTTT.

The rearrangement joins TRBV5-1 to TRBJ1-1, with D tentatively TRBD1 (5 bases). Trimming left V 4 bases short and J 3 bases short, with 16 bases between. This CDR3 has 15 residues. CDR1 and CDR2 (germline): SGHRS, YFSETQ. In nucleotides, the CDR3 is TGCGCCAGCAGCCCCCGGGGGGGAGGGGACACTGAAGCTTTCTTT. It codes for CASSPRGGGDTEAFF.

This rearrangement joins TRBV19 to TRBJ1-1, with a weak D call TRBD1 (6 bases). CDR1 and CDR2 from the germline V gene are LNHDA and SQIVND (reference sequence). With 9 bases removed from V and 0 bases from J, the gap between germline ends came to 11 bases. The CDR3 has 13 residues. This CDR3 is CASAGALNTEAFF. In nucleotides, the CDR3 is TGTGCCAGCGCAGGGGCCCTGAACACTGAAGCTTTCTTT.

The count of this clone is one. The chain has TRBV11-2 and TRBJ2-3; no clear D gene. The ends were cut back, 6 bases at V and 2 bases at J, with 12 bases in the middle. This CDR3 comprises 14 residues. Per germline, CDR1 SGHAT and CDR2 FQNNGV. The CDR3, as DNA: TGTGCCAGCAGTTTTTTAGCCCTCACAGATACGCAGTATTTT. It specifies CASSFLALTDTQYF.

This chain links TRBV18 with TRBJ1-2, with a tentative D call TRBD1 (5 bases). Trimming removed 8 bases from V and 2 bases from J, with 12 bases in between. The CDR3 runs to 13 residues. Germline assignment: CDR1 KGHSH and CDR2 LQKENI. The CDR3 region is CASRGGANYGYTF. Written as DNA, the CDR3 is TGTGCCAGCCGGGGAGGGGCAAACTATGGCTACACCTTC.

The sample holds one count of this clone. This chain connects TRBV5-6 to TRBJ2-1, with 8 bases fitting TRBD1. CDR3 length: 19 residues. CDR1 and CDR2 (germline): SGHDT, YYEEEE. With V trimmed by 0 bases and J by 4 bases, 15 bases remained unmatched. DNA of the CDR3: TGTGCCAGCAGCTTGGCTTTCACCCCACAGGGGGGTCGGTACAATGAGCAGTTCTTC. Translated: CASSLAFTPQGGRYNEQFF.

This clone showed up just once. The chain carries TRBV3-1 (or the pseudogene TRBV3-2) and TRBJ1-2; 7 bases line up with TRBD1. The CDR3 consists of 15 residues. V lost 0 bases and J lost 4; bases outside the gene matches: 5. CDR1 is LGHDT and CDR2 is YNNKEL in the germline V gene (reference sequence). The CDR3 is CASSQEGGQLYGYTF. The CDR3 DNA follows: TGTGCCAGCAGCCAAGAAGGGGGACAGCTCTATGGCTACACCTTC.

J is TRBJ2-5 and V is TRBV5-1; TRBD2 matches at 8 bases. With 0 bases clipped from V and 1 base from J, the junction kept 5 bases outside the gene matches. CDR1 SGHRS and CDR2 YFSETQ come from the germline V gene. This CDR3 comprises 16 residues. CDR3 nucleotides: TGCGCCAGCAGCTTGGTAGCGGGGAACTTCCAAGAGACCCAGTACTTC. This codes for CASSLVAGNFQETQYF.

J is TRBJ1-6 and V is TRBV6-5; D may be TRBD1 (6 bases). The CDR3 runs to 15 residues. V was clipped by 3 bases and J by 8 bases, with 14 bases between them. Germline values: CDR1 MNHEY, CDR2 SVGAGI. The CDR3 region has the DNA TGTGCCAGCAGTTATCAGACAGGACCTTATTCACCCCTCCACTTT. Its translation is CASSYQTGPYSPLHF.

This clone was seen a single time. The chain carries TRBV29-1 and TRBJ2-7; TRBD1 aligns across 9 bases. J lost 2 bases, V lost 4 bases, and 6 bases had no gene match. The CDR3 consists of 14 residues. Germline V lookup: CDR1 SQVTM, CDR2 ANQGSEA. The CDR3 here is CSVVIGTGTYEQYF. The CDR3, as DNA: TGCAGCGTTGTGATAGGGACAGGGACCTACGAGCAGTACTTC.

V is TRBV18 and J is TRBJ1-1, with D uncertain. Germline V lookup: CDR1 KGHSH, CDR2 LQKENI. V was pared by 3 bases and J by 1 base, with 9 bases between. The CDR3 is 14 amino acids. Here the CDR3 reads CASSPTIENTEAFF. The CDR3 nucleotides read TGTGCCAGCTCACCCACAATCGAGAACACTGAAGCTTTCTTT.

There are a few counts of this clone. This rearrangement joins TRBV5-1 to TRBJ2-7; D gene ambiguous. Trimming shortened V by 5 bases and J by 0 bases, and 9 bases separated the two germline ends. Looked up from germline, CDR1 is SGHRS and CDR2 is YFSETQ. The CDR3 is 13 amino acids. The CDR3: CASRRGDSYEQYF. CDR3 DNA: TGCGCCAGCAGACGCGGTGACTCCTACGAGCAGTACTTC.

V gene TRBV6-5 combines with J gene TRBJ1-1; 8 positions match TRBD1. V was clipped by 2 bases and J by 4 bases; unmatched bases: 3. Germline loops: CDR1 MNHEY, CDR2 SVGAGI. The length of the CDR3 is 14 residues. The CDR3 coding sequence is TGTGCCAGCAGTTACGCGGACAGGGTCACTGAAGCTTTCTTT. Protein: CASSYADRVTEAFF.

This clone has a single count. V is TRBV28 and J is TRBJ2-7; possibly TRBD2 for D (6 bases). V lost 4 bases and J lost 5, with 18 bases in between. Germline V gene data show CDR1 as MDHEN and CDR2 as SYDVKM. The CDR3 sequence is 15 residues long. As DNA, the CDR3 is TGTGCCAGCAGTTCCATCGGCGGGGCGGTCGACGAGCAGTACTTC. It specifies CASSSIGGAVDEQYF. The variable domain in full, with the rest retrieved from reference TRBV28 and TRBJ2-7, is DVKVTQSSRYLVKRTGEKVFLECVQDMDHENMFWYRQDPGLGLRLIYFSYDVKMKEKGDIPEGYSVSREKKERFSLILESASTNQTSMYLCASSSIGGAVDEQYFGPGTRLTVT.

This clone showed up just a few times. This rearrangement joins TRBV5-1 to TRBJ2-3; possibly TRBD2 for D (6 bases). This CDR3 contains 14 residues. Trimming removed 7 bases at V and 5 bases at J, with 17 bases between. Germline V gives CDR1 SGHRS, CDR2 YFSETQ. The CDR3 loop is CASHGGSGGDTQYF. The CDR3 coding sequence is TGCGCCAGCCACGGGGGAAGCGGAGGAGATACGCAGTATTTT.